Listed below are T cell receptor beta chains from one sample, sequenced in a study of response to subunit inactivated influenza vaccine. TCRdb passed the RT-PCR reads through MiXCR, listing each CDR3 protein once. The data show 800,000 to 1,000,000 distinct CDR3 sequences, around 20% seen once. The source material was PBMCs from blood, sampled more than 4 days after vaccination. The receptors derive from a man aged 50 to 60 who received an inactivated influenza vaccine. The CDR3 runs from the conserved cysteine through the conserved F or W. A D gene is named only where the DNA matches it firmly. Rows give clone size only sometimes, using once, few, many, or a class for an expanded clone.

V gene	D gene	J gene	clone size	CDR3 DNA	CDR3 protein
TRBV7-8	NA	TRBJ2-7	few	TGTGCCAGCAGCCCCCGGACAAGGACCTACGAGCAGTACTTC	CASSPRTRTYEQYF
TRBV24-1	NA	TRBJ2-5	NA	TGTGCCACCAGTGACGGGAGTTTCCAAGAGACCCAGTACTTC	CATSDGSFQETQYF
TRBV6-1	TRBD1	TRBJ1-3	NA	TGTGCCAGCAGGCTCTGGGCAGGGGGCCTAAACACCATATATTTT	CASRLWAGGLNTIYF
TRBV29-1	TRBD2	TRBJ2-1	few	TGCAGCGCTAAAGGCGGGAGGGCTTACAATGAGCAGTTCTTC	CSAKGGRAYNEQFF
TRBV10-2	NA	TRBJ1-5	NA	TGCGCCAGCAGTGAAAGTGGTCGCGATCAGCCCCAGCATTTT	CASSESGRDQPQHF
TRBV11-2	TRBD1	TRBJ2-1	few	TGTGCCAGCAGCCTTACCAGGGGGCAATCCCATGAGCAGTTCTTC	CASSLTRGQSHEQFF
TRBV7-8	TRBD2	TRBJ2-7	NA	TGTGCCAGCGGAGCGGGAGCCTACGAGCAGTACTTC	CASGAGAYEQYF
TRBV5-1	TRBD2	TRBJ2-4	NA	TGCGCCAGCAGCCCAGAAAATAGCGGGGTACGGTACTTC	CASSPENSGVRYF
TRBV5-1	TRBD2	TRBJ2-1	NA	TGCGCCAGCAGCTTGGGAGGCGGGAGCGAAGAGCAGTTCTTC	CASSLGGGSEEQFF
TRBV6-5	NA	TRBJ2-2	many	TGTGCCAGCAGTTACCCGATGTGGGGGACCGGGGAGCTGTTTTTT	CASSYPMWGTGELFF
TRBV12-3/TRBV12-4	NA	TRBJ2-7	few	TGTGCCAGCAGTCCCAACCAGGGGATAACATACGAGCAGTACTTC	CASSPNQGITYEQYF
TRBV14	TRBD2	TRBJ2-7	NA	TGTGCCAGCAGCCAAAAAGCGGGGGGACTCTACGAGCAGTACTTC	CASSQKAGGLYEQYF
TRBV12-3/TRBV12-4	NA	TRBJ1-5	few	TGTGCCAGCAGGCCCGAGTATCCGGGGGCAGGGGTTAGCCAGGGGCAGCCCCAGCATTTT	CASRPEYPGAGVSQGQPQHF
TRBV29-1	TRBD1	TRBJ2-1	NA	TGCAGCGTTGAAAGAATCGGGACAGGGTTCGATGAGCAGTTCTTC	CSVERIGTGFDEQFF
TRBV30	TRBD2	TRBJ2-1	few	TGTGCCTGGAGGGCGGGGACTAGAAACTACAATGAGCAGTTCTTC	CAWRAGTRNYNEQFF
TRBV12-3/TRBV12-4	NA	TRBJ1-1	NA	TGTGCCAGCAGTTTGGACCAGGGGTTGAGCACTGAAGCTTTCTTT	CASSLDQGLSTEAFF
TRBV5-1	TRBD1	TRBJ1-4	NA	TGCGCCAGCAGCTTGGGAACAGGGGGCGCAGCTAATGAAAAACTGTTTTTT	CASSLGTGGAANEKLFF
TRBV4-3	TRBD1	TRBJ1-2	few	TGCGCCAGCAGCCAAGAAGACAGGGGACACTATGGCTACACCTTC	CASSQEDRGHYGYTF
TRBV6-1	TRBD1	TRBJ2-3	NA	TGTGCCAGCAGTAAAGCATCCGGGACAGCCACAGATACGCAGTATTTT	CASSKASGTATDTQYF
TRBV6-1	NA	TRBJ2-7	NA	TGTGCCAGCAAAAAGGGCCAGCTCGAGTACGAGCAGTACTTC	CASKKGQLEYEQYF
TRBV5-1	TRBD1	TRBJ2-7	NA	TGCGCCAGCAGCTTTACAGGACAGGGATTCGAGCAGTACTTC	CASSFTGQGFEQYF
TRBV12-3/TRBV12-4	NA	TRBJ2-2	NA	TGTGCCAGCATCAGGGGTACCGGGGAGCTGTTTTTT	CASIRGTGELFF
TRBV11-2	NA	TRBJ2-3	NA	TGTGCCAGCAGCCTAACCCCAGGGTATGGGGGCACAGATACGCAGTATTTT	CASSLTPGYGGTDTQYF
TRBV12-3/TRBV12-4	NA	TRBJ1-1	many	TGTGCCAGCAGTTTACGGTGGACTGAAGCTTTCTTT	CASSLRWTEAFF
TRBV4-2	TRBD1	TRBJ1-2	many	TGTGCCAGCAGCCAAGAGGACAGGGCCGGTAACTATGGCTACACCTTC	CASSQEDRAGNYGYTF
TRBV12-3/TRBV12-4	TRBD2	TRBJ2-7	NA	TGTGCCAGCAGTTCCCCCCCGGGACTAGACTACGAGCAGTACTTC	CASSSPPGLDYEQYF
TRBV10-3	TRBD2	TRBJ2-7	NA	TGTGCCATCATGAGCGGGAGTTCCTACGAGCAGTACTTC	CAIMSGSSYEQYF
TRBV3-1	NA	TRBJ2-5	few	TGTGCCAGCAGCTTTAAGGGTGCGGAGACCCAGTACTTC	CASSFKGAETQYF
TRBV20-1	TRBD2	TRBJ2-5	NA	TGCAGTGCCTATCAAGGACTAGCGGACCGGGAGACCCAGTACTTC	CSAYQGLADRETQYF
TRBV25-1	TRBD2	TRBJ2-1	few	TGTGCCAGCAGTGAGGCGGGGGGGCATTACAATGAGCAGTTCTTC	CASSEAGGHYNEQFF
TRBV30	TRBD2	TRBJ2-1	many	TGTGCCTGGAGTGTAGGCTCAGCGGGAGGGGGGCATGAGCAGTTCTTC	CAWSVGSAGGGHEQFF
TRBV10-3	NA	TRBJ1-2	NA	TGTGCCATCAGTGAGCTCGTCGGAGGTAGCTATGGCTACACCTTC	CAISELVGGSYGYTF
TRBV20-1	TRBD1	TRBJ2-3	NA	TGCAGTGCTAGATGGGACAGGAGCATCACAGATACGCAGTATTTT	CSARWDRSITDTQYF
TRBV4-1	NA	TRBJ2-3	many	TGCGCCAGCAGCCAAGATCCGGGCAAAGATACGCAGTATTTT	CASSQDPGKDTQYF
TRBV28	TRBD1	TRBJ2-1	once	TGTGCCAGCAGTTTAGGGGGACAGGGGTACGCAAATGAGCAGTTCTTC	CASSLGGQGYANEQFF